This T cell receptor (beta chain) is drawn from a study of blood T cell repertoires in COVID-19. Study overall: The cDNA or gDNA used as material had been derived from T cells, B-cell-depleted T cells, or PBMCs.

V shed 0 bases, J shed 3 bases, and the junction held 7 bases outside the gene matches. Germline values: CDR1 LNHNV, CDR2 YYDKDF (reference sequence). The CDR3 contains 16 residues. Under the authors' procedure: It was from reference gene primer amplification that nucleated cell counts were estimated. Profiled with immunoSEQ multiplex PCR; TCRdb holds only in-frame clones, not every one. That table is the source of V, J and clone size, and D and trimming were worked out from the DNA. In the table there are about 34,000 clones, 80% of which are singletons. The TCR sequence derives from an older woman with acute or convalescent COVID-19. Sequencing was carried out using peripheral blood. The chain has TRBV15 and TRBJ2-7; TRBD1 matches at 8 bases. CDR3 protein: CATSRDSFGQGYEQYF. The CDR3 nucleotides are TGTGCCACCAGCAGAGACTCATTTGGACAGGGCTACGAGCAGTACTTC.